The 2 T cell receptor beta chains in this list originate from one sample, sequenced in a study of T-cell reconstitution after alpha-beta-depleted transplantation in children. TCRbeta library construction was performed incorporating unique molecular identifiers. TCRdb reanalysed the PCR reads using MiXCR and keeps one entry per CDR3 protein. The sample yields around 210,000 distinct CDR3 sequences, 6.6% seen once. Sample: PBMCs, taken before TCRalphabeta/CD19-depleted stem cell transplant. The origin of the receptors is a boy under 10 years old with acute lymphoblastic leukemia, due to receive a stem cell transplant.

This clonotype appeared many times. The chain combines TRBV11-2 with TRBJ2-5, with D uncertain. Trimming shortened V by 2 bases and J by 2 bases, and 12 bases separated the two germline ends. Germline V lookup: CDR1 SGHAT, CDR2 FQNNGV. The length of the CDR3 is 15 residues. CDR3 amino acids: CASSLLVSTQETQYF. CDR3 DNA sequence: TGTGCCAGCAGCTTACTGGTCTCTACACAAGAGACCCAGTACTTC.

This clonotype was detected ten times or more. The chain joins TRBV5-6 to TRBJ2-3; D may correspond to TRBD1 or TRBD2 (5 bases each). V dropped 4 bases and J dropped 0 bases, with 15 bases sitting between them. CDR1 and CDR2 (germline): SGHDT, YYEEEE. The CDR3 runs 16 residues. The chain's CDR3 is CASSQSEGPSTDTQYF. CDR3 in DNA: TGTGCCAGCAGCCAAAGTGAGGGACCTAGCACAGATACGCAGTATTTT. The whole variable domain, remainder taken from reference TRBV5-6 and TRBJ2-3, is DAGVTQSPTHLIKTRGQQVTLRCSPKSGHDTVSWYQQALGQGPQFIFQYYEEEERQRGNFPDRFSGHQFPNYSSELNVNALLLGDSALYLCASSQSEGPSTDTQYFGPGTRLTVL.